A selection of T cell receptor beta chains follows, all from one sample in a study of CD8 T cells in ankylosing spondylitis. TCRdb reprocessed the 5' RACE reads via MiXCR and lists one record per CDR3 protein. The data hold around 430,000 distinct CDR3 sequences, with 17% observed a single time. The source material was blood, either unsorted or a sorted T cell fraction (not recorded which). The receptors were sampled from a male donor with ankylosing spondylitis. The CDR3 runs from the conserved cysteine through the conserved F or W. Fields, in order: J gene, V gene, CDR3 protein.

>TRBJ2-7|TRBV5-5
CASSPSGQGEQYF
>TRBJ1-2|TRBV2
CASSLKLYGYTF
>TRBJ2-3|TRBV2
CASRESGGTDTQYF
>TRBJ2-1|TRBV12-3/TRBV12-4
CASSARLGNAPNGEQFF
>TRBJ1-5|TRBV7-2
CASSLQGSQPQHF
>TRBJ2-4|TRBV20-1
CSDVALAKNIQYF
>TRBJ2-7|TRBV27
CASSLFPPTTGGPAYEQYF
>TRBJ2-7|TRBV7-2
CASSLVWISEQYF
>TRBJ2-1|TRBV5-1
CASSLDARTYNEQFF
>TRBJ2-7|TRBV24-1
CATSDGQGRLYEQYF
>TRBJ2-2|TRBV5-4
CASSLVRWDGNTGELFF
>TRBJ1-2|TRBV19
CASSGDLYVDGYTF
>TRBJ2-1|TRBV10-3
CAISDRLAGEPNEQFF
>TRBJ2-1|TRBV2
CASSGGRALNEQFF
>TRBJ2-5|TRBV5-1
CASSLGQGWRETQYF
>TRBJ1-5|TRBV20-1
CSAGLGNQPQHF
>TRBJ1-1|TRBV5-1
CASSFSRDEAFF
>TRBJ2-7|TRBV5-1
CASSSRADRYEQYF
>TRBJ1-3|TRBV9
CASSGQGRNTIYF
>TRBJ1-5|TRBV2
CASRNGNQPQHF
>TRBJ2-2|TRBV7-9
CASSFYRGTGSAGELFF
>TRBJ2-1|TRBV18
CASSPLDTGYEQFF
>TRBJ1-1|TRBV7-9
CASSLGQGAFF
>TRBJ2-1|TRBV5-4
CASRAEFHNEQFF
>TRBJ2-5|TRBV29-1
CSVDPGPQETQYF
>TRBJ2-7|TRBV6-5
CASSASGEPYEQYF
>TRBJ2-7|TRBV28
CASSSTSRGGYEQYF
>TRBJ2-3|TRBV7-8
CASSRLLHTDTQYF
>TRBJ2-1|TRBV29-1
CSVDGRGVYNEQFF
>TRBJ1-1|TRBV7-9
CASRSGVNTEAFF